The present TCR beta chain was sequenced within a study of blood T cells in healthy people across ages. A second PCR of about 6 to 11 cycles used a sample-barcoded 5' primer and a J-beta primer mix. Each cDNA molecule was tagged by a template-switch adaptor that had 12 random nucleotides. TCRdb itself ran the 5' RACE reads through MiXCR, one entry per CDR3 protein. The repertoire holds 1.5 million to 2 million distinct CDR3 sequences, less than 50% seen once, with less than 2.5% in the top ten. This CDR3 comprises 17 residues. CDR1 is KGHDR and CDR2 is SFDVKD in the germline V gene. The V gene lost 3 bases and the J gene lost 6 bases, with 21 bases spanning the gap.

This TCR was recovered from a middle-aged woman in good health. The source material was blood. The gene calls are TRBV24-1 and TRBJ2-3; D may be TRBD2 (6 bases). CDR3: CATSDPRRGTTRDTQYF. In DNA form, the CDR3 reads TGTGCCACCAGTGATCCTCGGAGGGGTACGACTCGGGATACGCAGTATTTT.